These T cell receptor beta chains were read from a single sample in a study of patients and donors after allogeneic stem cell transplantation. From the RT-PCR reads, TCRdb called clonotypes with MiXCR, one entry per CDR3 protein. The profile shows around 150,000 distinct CDR3 sequences, 30% to 45% of them singletons. Sequenced input: blood, either unsorted or a sorted T cell fraction (not recorded which). All receptors derive from a human donor who was either an allogeneic HSCT recipient or a stem cell or donor lymphocyte infusion donor (not recorded which). It is not recorded whose cells these are; they may come from a transplant donor. CDR3s include the opening cysteine and the closing phenylalanine or tryptophan. The D gene is left open where the match is weak. The listing skips clone size in some rows; elsewhere it reads once, few, many or a size class.

size	length	V	D	J	DNA	CDR3
few	14	TRBV19	TRBD1	TRBJ1-5	TGTGCCAGTACCCCGGGACAGGGACATCAGCCCCAGCATTTT	CASTPGQGHQPQHF
.	15	TRBV7-8	TRBD1	TRBJ1-5	TGTGCCAGCAGCTCGACAGGGGGAACGGCTCAGCCCCAGCATTTT	CASSSTGGTAQPQHF
.	13	TRBV12-3/TRBV12-4	.	TRBJ1-4	TGTGCCAGCAGTTCACAGAATGGGGAAAAACTGTTTTTT	CASSSQNGEKLFF
few	16	TRBV5-1	.	TRBJ1-1	TGCGCCAGCAGCTTGAATAAGGGGTCGATGAACACTGAAGCTTTCTTT	CASSLNKGSMNTEAFF
few	15	TRBV3-1	.	TRBJ1-1	TGTGCCAGCAGCCTTATGCCAGGGTCGAACACTGAAGCTTTCTTT	CASSLMPGSNTEAFF
few	12	TRBV12-3/TRBV12-4	.	TRBJ2-2	TGTGCCAGCAACAAAGGGACCGGGGAGCTGTTTTTT	CASNKGTGELFF
.	15	TRBV6-5	.	TRBJ1-1	TGTGCCAGCAGCCTTGGAGGCAGATTGAACACTGAAGCTTTCTTT	CASSLGGRLNTEAFF
.	12	TRBV30	.	TRBJ1-4	TGTGCCTGGACGGGGGCAGGGGAAAAACTGTTTTTT	CAWTGAGEKLFF
once	14	TRBV7-2	.	TRBJ1-2	TGTGCCAGCAGCTTAGGGGTAGGGCCCTATGGCTACACCTTC	CASSLGVGPYGYTF
.	15	TRBV29-1	TRBD2	TRBJ2-3	TGCAGCGTAGGACTAGCGGGGGTGCGCACAGATACGCAGTATTTT	CSVGLAGVRTDTQYF
.	11	TRBV24-1	.	TRBJ1-1	TGTGCCACCAGTGGGGGCAACGAAGCTTTCTTT	CATSGGNEAFF
few	17	TRBV7-2	TRBD1	TRBJ1-6	TGTGCCAGCAGCTTAGTGGGGGACAGGGAGCCCAATTCACCCCTCCACTTT	CASSLVGDREPNSPLHF
few	16	TRBV5-5	.	TRBJ1-1	TGTGCCAGCAGCTTTGGTGTCATTCCGATGAACACTGAAGCTTTCTTT	CASSFGVIPMNTEAFF
.	14	TRBV27	TRBD2	TRBJ2-5	TGTGCCAGCAGTTGGACTAGCGGACAAGAGACCCAGTACTTC	CASSWTSGQETQYF
once	15	TRBV15	.	TRBJ2-7	TGTGCCACCAGCAGAGTCAGGCCGATCGCCTACGAGCAGTACTTC	CATSRVRPIAYEQYF
few	14	TRBV7-2	TRBD1	TRBJ1-5	TGTGCCAGCAGCCCACAGGGACAGGATCAGCCCCAGCATTTT	CASSPQGQDQPQHF
.	16	TRBV7-2	.	TRBJ1-3	TGTGCCAGCAGCTTAGCCCATGCGAGCTCTGGAAACACCATATATTTT	CASSLAHASSGNTIYF
.	14	TRBV12-3/TRBV12-4	TRBD2	TRBJ2-1	TGTGCCAGCACCCCGGGCGGGGGGCTTGATGAGCAGTTCTTC	CASTPGGGLDEQFF
few	15	TRBV12-3/TRBV12-4	TRBD1	TRBJ1-1	TGTGCCAGCAGAGACCCGGGACAGGGTTTGGTTGAAGCTTTCTTT	CASRDPGQGLVEAFF
.	14	TRBV9	.	TRBJ2-2	TGTGCCAGCAGCGTAAACGGGAACACCGGGGAGCTGTTTTTT	CASSVNGNTGELFF
.	13	TRBV7-9	.	TRBJ1-3	TGTGCCAGCAGCTTAGCAGCACGAAACACCATATATTTT	CASSLAARNTIYF
few	16	TRBV12-3/TRBV12-4	TRBD2	TRBJ2-5	TGTGCCAGCAGTTCTAGCGGGGGGGGCTTTCGAGAGACCCAGTACTTC	CASSSSGGGFRETQYF
.	13	TRBV12-3/TRBV12-4	.	TRBJ1-5	TGTGCCAGCAGTTTAGGGGTGGGTCAGCCCCAGCATTTT	CASSLGVGQPQHF
.	15	TRBV3-1	TRBD1	TRBJ2-1	TGTGCCAGCAGCCAAGAAGGGACAGGGGAAAATGAGCAGTTCTTC	CASSQEGTGENEQFF
.	15	TRBV6-5	TRBD1	TRBJ1-5	TGTGCCAGCAGTCGGGACAGGGAACTCAATCAGCCCCAGCATTTT	CASSRDRELNQPQHF
.	14	TRBV6-1	TRBD1	TRBJ1-2	TGTGCCAGCAGTGACTCACAGGGGAACTATGGCTACACCTTC	CASSDSQGNYGYTF
.	13	TRBV7-2	.	TRBJ1-5	TGTGCCAGCAGCTTTCGGGGATGGCAGCCCCAGCATTTT	CASSFRGWQPQHF
.	14	TRBV12-3/TRBV12-4	.	TRBJ2-3	TGTGCCAGCAGTGAGGTGGTCCTCGCAGATACGCAGTATTTT	CASSEVVLADTQYF
.	12	TRBV6-5	.	TRBJ2-1	TGTGCCAGCAGTTACGAGGGTGGAGAGCAGTTCTTC	CASSYEGGEQFF
once	16	TRBV24-1	.	TRBJ2-1	TGTGCCACCAGTGATTTTGTTATGGGCGCTGATAATGAGCAGTTCTTC	CATSDFVMGADNEQFF
few	15	TRBV4-2	.	TRBJ1-6	TGTGCCAGCAGCCAAGAGACCCGGGGGAATTCACCCCTCCACTTT	CASSQETRGNSPLHF
.	14	TRBV5-1	.	TRBJ2-3	TGCGCCAGCAGCTTGGAACAGGGAACAGATACGCAGTATTTT	CASSLEQGTDTQYF
.	15	TRBV12-3/TRBV12-4	.	TRBJ1-2	TGTGCCAGCAGTTTCGGTTACAGGGAGAGAGGAGACTACACCTTC	CASSFGYRERGDYTF
.	11	TRBV13	.	TRBJ2-3	TGTGCCAGCGGAATCACAGATACGCAGTATTTT	CASGITDTQYF
few	14	TRBV28	TRBD1	TRBJ1-6	TGTGCCAGCAGTCTCGGACAGGGCCATTCACCCCTCCACTTT	CASSLGQGHSPLHF
once	13	TRBV2	.	TRBJ1-5	TGTGCCAGCAGTGAGGAGTCGGGTCAGCCCCAGCATTTT	CASSEESGQPQHF
few	16	TRBV5-1	TRBD1	TRBJ1-1	TGCGCCAGCAGCCCAGGGGGGGCGGCCTTAAACACTGAAGCTTTCTTT	CASSPGGAALNTEAFF
.	14	TRBV14	.	TRBJ2-7	TGTGCCAGCAGCCACGGGGGGCCGCCCTACGAGCAGTACTTC	CASSHGGPPYEQYF
few	17	TRBV20-1	.	TRBJ1-6	TGCAGTGCTAGAGATGCTAGACCAGGGCTCTATAATTCACCCCTCCACTTT	CSARDARPGLYNSPLHF
once	16	TRBV12-3/TRBV12-4	TRBD2	TRBJ2-5	TGTGCCAGCAGTTTCCTGGGGGTAGCGGGGCCAGAGACCCAGTACTTC	CASSFLGVAGPETQYF